The 5 T cell receptor beta chains below come from one sample, sequenced in a study of OX40 agonist ivuxolimab in advanced cancers. TCRdb's table, derived via immunoSEQ multiplex PCR, lists solely in-frame clones and lacks some. This table has 30,000 or so clones, around 86% appearing once. The material sequenced was CD4+ or CD8+ T cells sorted from blood, taken in a trial of the OX40 agonist ivuxolimab. Every receptor here comes from an adult with an advanced solid tumor such as melanoma, head and neck, liver or kidney cancer.

Points on this clone: Other DNA sequences of this sample code for an identical CDR3. V is TRBV10-1 and J is TRBJ2-1; tentative D call: TRBD2 (6 bases). The CDR3 has 13 amino acids. The germline V gene has CDR1 WNHNN and CDR2 SYGVQD (reference sequence). The ends were cut back, 0 bases at V and 10 bases at J, with 10 bases in the middle. The CDR3 nucleotides read TGCGCCAGCAGTGAGTCTGGAGGGGACGAGCAGTTCTTC. Translated: CASSESGGDEQFF.

On this clone: The junction departs from germline at one end; a sequencing error may be responsible. The V call is TRBV7-2, the J call TRBJ2-5, with 8 bases lining up with TRBD2. This CDR3 comprises 12 residues. Looked up from germline, CDR1 is SGHTA and CDR2 is FQGNSA. The CDR3 region has the DNA TGTGCCAGCAGCCCACGATACGGGACTAGAAACTTC. Encoded protein: CASSPRYGTRNF.

This clone was observed a single time. The chain has TRBV7-2 and TRBJ1-1; D call uncertain. The V end was cut by 3 bases, the J end by 4 bases, with 9 bases between. This CDR3 has 13 residues. In germline, CDR1 is SGHTA, CDR2 FQGNSA. As DNA, the CDR3 is TGTGCCAGCAGCTTCCTTGGACCCACTGAAGCTTTCTTT. Amino acids: CASSFLGPTEAFF.

This clone came up once. V usage is TRBV13 and J usage is TRBJ2-3; D remains unclear. Trimming removed 5 bases from V and 0 bases from J, with 9 bases in between. The CDR3 consists of 14 residues. Germline-derived CDR1 and CDR2 are PRHDT and FYEKMQ (reference sequence). CDR3 nucleotide sequence: TGTGCCAGCAGCCCTAGAATAAGCACAGATACGCAGTATTTT. Translating gives CASSPRISTDTQYF.

This chain uses TRBV5-4 with TRBJ1-5; perhaps TRBD1 as D (5 bases). This CDR3 comprises 16 residues. Germline V gene lookup returns CDR1 SGHNT and CDR2 YYREEE (reference sequence). V lost 3 bases and J lost 2, with 15 bases in between. DNA of the CDR3: TGTGCCAGCAGCTCATGGCTGGGGCCCCGCAATCAGCCCCAGCATTTT. This gives the protein CASSSWLGPRNQPQHF.